The 25 T cell receptor beta chains listed next were all sequenced from one sample in a study of shared clonotypes between healthy human individuals. The protocol was immunoSEQ multiplex PCR, while the TCRdb copy is restricted to in-frame clones and leaves out a portion. The sample has some 630,000 clones, approximately 75% seen once. The sample was memory CD4+ T cells sorted from blood. This sample's subset: CD45RA-negative fraction. The receptors here all came from a woman aged 25 to 39 in good health.

The chain has TRBV28 and TRBJ1-1; D perhaps matches TRBD1 (6 bases). The V and J ends lost 5 bases and 7 bases respectively, with 11 bases between them. The length of the CDR3 is 12 residues. Germline V gives CDR1 MDHEN, CDR2 SYDVKM. As DNA, the CDR3 is TGTGCCAGCAGTCCCCAGGGGATTGAAGCTTTCTTT. The encoded protein is CASSPQGIEAFF. The full variable domain, in which reference TRBV28 and TRBJ1-1 provide the parts outside the CDR3, is DVKVTQSSRYLVKRTGEKVFLECVQDMDHENMFWYRQDPGLGLRLIYFSYDVKMKEKGDIPEGYSVSREKKERFSLILESASTNQTSMYLCASSPQGIEAFFGQGTRLTVV.

The rearrangement joins TRBV5-6 to TRBJ2-2, with unresolved D. This CDR3 contains 14 residues. The germline gives CDR1 SGHDT, CDR2 YYEEEE. Trimming took off 6 bases at V and 5 bases at J, with 14 bases between the two ends. The CDR3 nucleotides read TGTGCCAGCATCAAGACCGGGCGGACCGGGGAGCTGTTTTTT. It is translated as CASIKTGRTGELFF.

In the case of this clone: The sample contains more than one DNA sequence encoding this CDR3. The chain combines TRBV2 with TRBJ2-7; tentatively, D is TRBD1 or TRBD2 (5 bases each). The germline CDR1 and CDR2 sequences are SNHLY and FYNNEI. The V and J ends lost 9 bases and 0 bases respectively, with 9 bases between them. The CDR3 spans 12 residues. Written as DNA, the CDR3 is TGTGCCAGTAGGGACGGCTCCTACGAGCAGTACTTC. Its translation: CASRDGSYEQYF.

This chain uses TRBV6-5 with TRBJ1-2; 7 nucleotides align to TRBD1. This CDR3 region has 14 residues. Germline V gene sequence: CDR1 MNHEY, CDR2 SVGAGI. V was clipped by 6 bases and J by 4 bases; unmatched bases: 8. This CDR3 is CASSTRDSFYGYTF. The CDR3, as DNA: TGTGCCAGCAGCACTCGGGACAGTTTCTATGGCTACACCTTC.

This clone was picked up a small number of times. The chain links TRBV5-1 to TRBJ2-1; 11 bases agree with TRBD2. Trimming removed 3 bases from V and 0 bases from J; junction bases left unmatched: 11. Germline V gene sequence: CDR1 SGHRS, CDR2 YFSETQ. This CDR3 is built from 19 residues. Here the CDR3 reads CASSSRPLAGGSSYNEQFF. CDR3 bases: TGCGCCAGCAGCTCTAGGCCCCTAGCGGGGGGTAGCTCCTACAATGAGCAGTTCTTC.

With regard to this clone: Other DNA sequences in this specimen translate into the identical CDR3. The chain uses TRBV6-1 and TRBJ1-5, with TRBD1 identical over 8 bases. This CDR3 region has 15 residues. Germline CDR1 reads MNHNS; CDR2 reads SASEGT. Trimming cost V 3 bases and J 2 bases; bases outside gene matches: 3. The CDR3 reads CASSDGQGGNQPQHF. The CDR3 DNA sequence: TGTGCCAGCAGTGACGGACAGGGAGGCAATCAGCCCCAGCATTTT.

This clone was found a few times. The J gene is TRBJ2-7, the V gene TRBV28; no firm D call. From germline, CDR1 is MDHEN and CDR2 SYDVKM. V lost 4 bases and J lost 5, with 12 bases in between. This CDR3 region has 13 residues. This CDR3 reads CASSSTARNEQYF. The CDR3 DNA reads as TGTGCCAGCAGTTCCACCGCGAGAAACGAGCAGTACTTC. Looking up the rest from reference TRBV28 and TRBJ2-7 gives the full variable domain: DVKVTQSSRYLVKRTGEKVFLECVQDMDHENMFWYRQDPGLGLRLIYFSYDVKMKEKGDIPEGYSVSREKKERFSLILESASTNQTSMYLCASSSTARNEQYFGPGTRLTVT.

V is TRBV2 and J is TRBJ2-6; D is perhaps TRBD2 (6 bases). Germline V gives CDR1 SNHLY, CDR2 FYNNEI. This CDR3 region has 17 residues. The V and J ends lost 4 bases and 1 base respectively, with 14 bases between them. The DNA for the CDR3 is TGTGCCAGCAGTGGGCAGGGACTCCCATCTGGGGCCAACGTCCTGACTTTC. This codes for CASSGQGLPSGANVLTF.

This clone was seen a handful of times. This chain uses TRBV7-9 with TRBJ2-1; 10 bases align to TRBD2. Germline values: CDR1 SEHNR, CDR2 FQNEAQ (reference sequence). CDR3 length: 14 residues. V trimming: 7 bases; J trimming: 10 bases; junction bases outside the gene matches: 10. The DNA of the CDR3 is TGTGCCAGCACCTCTGGACTAGCGGTACTCGAGCAGTTCTTC. This translates into CASTSGLAVLEQFF.

CDR3 loop: CASSSRVDQPQHF. CDR3 coding DNA: TGCGCCAGCAGTAGCAGGGTGGATCAGCCCCAGCATTTT. The V gene is TRBV10-1, the J gene TRBJ1-5; possible D gene TRBD1, 5 bases. The CDR3 is 13 residues long. V was cut by 5 bases and J by 5 bases, with 10 bases left in between. CDR1 is WNHNN, CDR2 SYGVQD, per germline (reference sequence).

The chain carries TRBV30 and TRBJ2-1; D may be TRBD2 (6 bases). Germline V CDR1 and CDR2: GTSNPN, SVGIG (reference sequence). The CDR3 sequence is 13 residues long. Trimming pared 2 bases from V and 5 bases from J, leaving 10 bases between. The CDR3 DNA reads as TGTGCCTGGAGTCGACTAGTGAACAATGAGCAGTTCTTC. Translation gives CAWSRLVNNEQFF.

Written as DNA, the CDR3 is TGTGCCATCAGTGATTATGGACTATCCTACGAGCAGTACTTC. Translation gives CAISDYGLSYEQYF. V and J are TRBV10-3 and TRBJ2-7; D might be TRBD2 (6 bases). There are 14 residues in the CDR3. The V and J ends lost 3 bases and 1 base respectively, with 10 bases between them. The germline V gene encodes CDR1 ENHRY and CDR2 SYGVKD.

CDR3 bases: TGTGCCATCAGTATGATAAGCGGGAGTGGCCCGAGGGATGAGCAGTTCTTC. The encoded protein is CAISMISGSGPRDEQFF. This chain joins TRBV10-3 and TRBJ2-1; TRBD2 matches 8 bases. The CDR3 runs 17 residues. V lost 5 bases, J lost 8 bases, and 17 bases stayed unmatched. Germline V gives CDR1 ENHRY, CDR2 SYGVKD.

The chain recombines TRBV28 with TRBJ1-3; no clear D gene. V was shortened by 4 bases and J by 3 bases, with 10 bases between the two germline ends. The CDR3 contains 14 residues. CDR1 MDHEN and CDR2 SYDVKM come from the germline V gene. CDR3 region: CASSSTQLGNTIYF. CDR3 nucleotide sequence: TGTGCCAGCAGTTCCACCCAGCTTGGAAACACCATATATTTT.

The chain joins TRBV18 to TRBJ2-1; a weak D match, TRBD2 (5 bases). The CDR3 length is 15 residues. V lost 3 bases and J 5 bases, leaving 14 bases between the germline ends. The germline CDR1 and CDR2 sequences are KGHSH and LQKENI. DNA of the CDR3: TGTGCCAGCTCACCGGCGATGGTCGGGGACAATGAGCAGTTCTTC. It encodes CASSPAMVGDNEQFF.

The chain employs TRBV6-5 and TRBJ1-1, with a tentative D call TRBD1 (6 bases). The CDR3 has 12 amino acids. V lost 6 bases to trimming and J lost 4 bases, with 9 bases between them. Per the germline V gene, CDR1 is MNHEY and CDR2 is SVGAGI. DNA for the CDR3: TGTGCCAGCAGAGGACAGTCCACTGAAGCTTTCTTT. It translates to CASRGQSTEAFF.

V gene TRBV9 combines with J gene TRBJ2-4; D may be TRBD2 (7 bases). The V and J ends lost 0 bases and 8 bases respectively, with 15 bases between them. CDR3 length equals 15 residues. CDR1 and CDR2 from the germline V gene are SGDLS and YYNGEE. The CDR3 DNA sequence: TGTGCCAGCAGCGTAGCGGGGGGCAGGCAGGACATTCAGTACTTC. This sequence encodes CASSVAGGRQDIQYF.

V and J are TRBV5-4 and TRBJ2-1; D uncertain. Germline values: CDR1 SGHNT, CDR2 YYREEE (reference sequence). The CDR3 runs 16 residues. Trimming pared 5 bases from V and 0 bases from J, leaving 15 bases between. The CDR3 coding sequence is TGTGCCAGCAGTTATTGGGTAGCTAGCTCCTACAATGAGCAGTTCTTC. This gives the protein CASSYWVASSYNEQFF.

The rearrangement links TRBV2 to TRBJ2-1; no firm D call. The CDR3 extends over 14 amino acids. The V end was cut by 10 bases, the J end by 7 bases, with 20 bases between. Germline CDR1 reads SNHLY; CDR2 reads FYNNEI. The CDR3: CATVPPPGSNEQFF. The CDR3 bases are TGTGCCACAGTCCCTCCTCCCGGGTCAAATGAGCAGTTCTTC.

This clone was picked up many times. The chain uses TRBV10-2 and TRBJ1-1, with D unclear. The V end was cut by 4 bases, the J end by 1 base, with 13 bases between. CDR1 is WSHSY, CDR2 SAAADI, per germline. The CDR3 runs to 15 residues. CDR3 coding DNA: TGCGCCAGCAGTGTCCCCGGCGGCCGGAACACTGAAGCTTTCTTT. Translating gives CASSVPGGRNTEAFF.

This chain links TRBV6-5 with TRBJ2-7, with D tentatively TRBD1 (6 bases). The length of the CDR3 is 15 residues. Germline V gene lookup returns CDR1 MNHEY and CDR2 SVGAGI. V lost 5 bases to trimming and J lost 3 bases, with 17 bases between them. CDR3 loop: CASSTKTGTIYEQYF. Written as DNA, the CDR3 is TGTGCCAGCAGTACCAAGACAGGTACAATCTACGAGCAGTACTTC.

V usage is TRBV5-1 and J usage is TRBJ2-3, with a possible D match to TRBD1 (5 bases). CDR1 and CDR2 from the germline V gene are SGHRS and YFSETQ. The CDR3 contains 13 residues. Trimming pared 3 bases from V and 4 bases from J, leaving 9 bases between. The CDR3 protein is CASSSAGPDTQYF. The CDR3 DNA follows: TGCGCCAGCAGCTCTGCAGGGCCAGATACGCAGTATTTT.

This clone was detected once. The CDR3: CASSLRSPTGSWVFEQFF. CDR3 coding DNA: TGTGCCAGCAGTTTACGGTCCCCGACAGGGTCCTGGGTGTTTGAGCAGTTCTTC. The chain joins TRBV27 to TRBJ2-1, with 7 positions matching TRBD1. Per the germline V gene, CDR1 is MNHEY and CDR2 is SMNVEV (reference sequence). With 2 bases clipped from V and 9 bases from J, the junction kept 19 bases outside the gene matches. The CDR3 runs 18 residues.

The chain employs TRBV2 and TRBJ2-2; no reliable D call. The CDR3 sequence is 15 residues long. The germline gives CDR1 SNHLY, CDR2 FYNNEI. V lost 7 bases, J lost 0 bases, and 12 bases lay in between. The CDR3 DNA sequence: TGTGCCAGCAAGGTCGCGGCTCCGAACACCGGGGAGCTGTTTTTT. It yields the protein CASKVAAPNTGELFF.

This clone was seen just once. This chain links TRBV5-1 with TRBJ2-7, with TRBD2 matching over 8 bases. Unmatched junction bases numbered 8, after V lost 4 bases and J lost 5 bases. Germline V gene data show CDR1 as SGHRS and CDR2 as YFSETQ. The CDR3 sequence is 14 residues long. The CDR3 bases are TGCGCCAGCAGCACTGGGGGACTAGTTGACGAGCAGTACTTC. It yields the protein CASSTGGLVDEQYF.